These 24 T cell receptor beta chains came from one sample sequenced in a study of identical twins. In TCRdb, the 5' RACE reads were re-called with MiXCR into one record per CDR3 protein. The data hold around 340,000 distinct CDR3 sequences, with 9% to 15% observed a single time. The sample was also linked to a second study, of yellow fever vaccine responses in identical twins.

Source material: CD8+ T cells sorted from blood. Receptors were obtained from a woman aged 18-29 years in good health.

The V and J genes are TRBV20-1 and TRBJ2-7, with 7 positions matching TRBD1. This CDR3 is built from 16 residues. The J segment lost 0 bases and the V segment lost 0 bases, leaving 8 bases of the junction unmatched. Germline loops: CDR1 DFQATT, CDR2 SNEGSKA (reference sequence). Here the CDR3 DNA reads TGCAGTGCTAGAGATCAAGGGGGCAAAGGCTCCTACGAGCAGTACTTC. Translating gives CSARDQGGKGSYEQYF.

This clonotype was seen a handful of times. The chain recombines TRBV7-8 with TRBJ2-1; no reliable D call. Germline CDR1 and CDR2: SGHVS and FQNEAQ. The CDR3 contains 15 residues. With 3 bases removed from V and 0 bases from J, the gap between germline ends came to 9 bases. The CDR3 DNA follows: TGTGCCAGCAGCTTCGGCGGACCCTCCTACAATGAGCAGTTCTTC. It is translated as CASSFGGPSYNEQFF.

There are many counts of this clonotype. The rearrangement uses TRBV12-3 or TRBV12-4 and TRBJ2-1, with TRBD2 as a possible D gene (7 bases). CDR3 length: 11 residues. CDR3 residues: CADGGLHEQFF. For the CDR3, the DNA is TGTGCAGACGGGGGGCTCCATGAGCAGTTCTTC.

Here the CDR3 DNA reads TGTGCCAGCAGCTTAAGGGTGGTGGCAGGGGAAGAGACCCAGTACTTC. It is translated as CASSLRVVAGEETQYF. The chain is built from TRBV7-8 and TRBJ2-5; TRBD1 is a possible D gene (6 bases). From germline, CDR1 is SGHVS and CDR2 FQNEAQ. There are 16 residues in the CDR3. V was trimmed by 2 bases and J by 3 bases, leaving 16 bases between them.

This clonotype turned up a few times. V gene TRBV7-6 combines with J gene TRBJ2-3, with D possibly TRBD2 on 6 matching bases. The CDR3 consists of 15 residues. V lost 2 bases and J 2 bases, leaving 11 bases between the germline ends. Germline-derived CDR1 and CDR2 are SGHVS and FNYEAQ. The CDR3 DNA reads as TGTGCCAGCAGCTTACGACTAGAGGACACAGATACGCAGTATTTT. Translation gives CASSLRLEDTDTQYF. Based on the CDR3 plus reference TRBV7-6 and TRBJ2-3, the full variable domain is GAGVSQSPRYKVTKRGQDVALRCDPISGHVSLYWYRQALGQGPEFLTYFNYEAQQDKSGLPNDRFSAERPEGSISTLTIQRTEQRDSAMYRCASSLRLEDTDTQYFGPGTRLTVL.

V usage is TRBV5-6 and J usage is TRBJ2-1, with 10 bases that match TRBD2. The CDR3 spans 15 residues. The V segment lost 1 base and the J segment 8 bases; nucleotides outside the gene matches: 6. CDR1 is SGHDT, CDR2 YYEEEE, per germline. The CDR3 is CASSLRLAGVDEQFF. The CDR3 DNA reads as TGTGCCAGCAGCTTGCGGCTAGCGGGAGTCGATGAGCAGTTCTTC.

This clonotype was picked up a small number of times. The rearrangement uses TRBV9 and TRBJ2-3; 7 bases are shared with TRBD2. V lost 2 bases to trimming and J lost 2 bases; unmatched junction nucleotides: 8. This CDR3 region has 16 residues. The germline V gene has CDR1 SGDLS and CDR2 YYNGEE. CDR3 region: CASSVGGRGTTDTQYF. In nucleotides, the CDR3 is TGTGCCAGCAGCGTGGGTGGGCGGGGGACCACAGATACGCAGTATTTT.

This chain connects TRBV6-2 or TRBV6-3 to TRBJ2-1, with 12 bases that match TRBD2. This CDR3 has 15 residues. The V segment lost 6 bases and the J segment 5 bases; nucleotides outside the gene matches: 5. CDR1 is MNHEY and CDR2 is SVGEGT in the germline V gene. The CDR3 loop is CASSPSGRANNEQFF. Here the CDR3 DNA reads TGTGCCAGCAGCCCTAGCGGGAGGGCTAACAATGAGCAGTTCTTC.

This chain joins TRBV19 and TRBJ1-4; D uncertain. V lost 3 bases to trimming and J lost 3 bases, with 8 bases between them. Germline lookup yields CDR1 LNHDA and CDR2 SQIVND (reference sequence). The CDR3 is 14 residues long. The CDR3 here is CASSIGRSNEKLFF. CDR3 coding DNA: TGTGCCAGTAGTATCGGAAGGTCTAATGAAAAACTGTTTTTT.

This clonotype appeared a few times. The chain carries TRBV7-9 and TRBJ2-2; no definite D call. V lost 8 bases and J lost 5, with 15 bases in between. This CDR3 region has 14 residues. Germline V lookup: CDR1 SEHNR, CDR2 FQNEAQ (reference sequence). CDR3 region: CASGPVVRTGELFF. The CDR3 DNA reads TGTGCCAGCGGCCCCGTGGTTCGTACCGGGGAGCTGTTTTTT.

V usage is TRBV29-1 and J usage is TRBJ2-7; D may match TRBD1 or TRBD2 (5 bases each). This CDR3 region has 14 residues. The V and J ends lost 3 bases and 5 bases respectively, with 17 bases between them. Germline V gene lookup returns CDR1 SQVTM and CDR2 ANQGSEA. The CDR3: CSVEEDRGQDEQYF. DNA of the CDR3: TGCAGCGTTGAGGAAGACCGGGGCCAGGACGAGCAGTACTTC.

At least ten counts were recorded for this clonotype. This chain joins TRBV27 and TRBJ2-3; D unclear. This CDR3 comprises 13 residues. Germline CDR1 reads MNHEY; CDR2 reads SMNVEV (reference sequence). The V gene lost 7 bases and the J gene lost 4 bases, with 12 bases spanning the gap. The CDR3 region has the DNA TGTGCCAGCACGACGGACGGCGCAGATACGCAGTATTTT. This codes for CASTTDGADTQYF.

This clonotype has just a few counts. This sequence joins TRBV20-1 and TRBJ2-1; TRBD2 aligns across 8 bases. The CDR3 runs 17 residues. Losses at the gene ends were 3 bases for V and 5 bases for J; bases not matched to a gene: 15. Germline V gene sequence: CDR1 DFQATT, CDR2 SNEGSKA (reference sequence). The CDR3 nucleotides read TGCAGTGCTAGCAACCCTCGCGGGTGGCGGGGGGACAATGAGCAGTTCTTC. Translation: CSASNPRGWRGDNEQFF.

CDR3 sequence: CASSLWGGRSLMEQFF. For the CDR3, the DNA is TGTGCCAGCAGTTTATGGGGGGGGCGGTCGCTTATGGAGCAGTTCTTC. The chain employs TRBV27 and TRBJ2-1; a weak D match, TRBD2 (7 bases). The CDR3 totals 16 residues. Germline V CDR1 and CDR2: MNHEY, SMNVEV (reference sequence). V lost 1 base and J lost 10, with 20 bases in between.

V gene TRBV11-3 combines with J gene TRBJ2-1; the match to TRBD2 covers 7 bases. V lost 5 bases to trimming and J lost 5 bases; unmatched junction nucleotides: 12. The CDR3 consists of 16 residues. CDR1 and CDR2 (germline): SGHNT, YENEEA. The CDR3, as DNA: TGTGCCAGCAGCCTATTATGGCGGGAGATCAACAATGAGCAGTTCTTC. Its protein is CASSLLWREINNEQFF.

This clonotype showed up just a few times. Written as DNA, the CDR3 is TGTGCCAGCAGCAAAGACTACAACAATGAGCAGTTCTTC. Amino acids: CASSKDYNNEQFF. The chain recombines TRBV21-1 with TRBJ2-1. TRBV21-1 is described as a pseudogene. The CDR3 is 13 residues long.

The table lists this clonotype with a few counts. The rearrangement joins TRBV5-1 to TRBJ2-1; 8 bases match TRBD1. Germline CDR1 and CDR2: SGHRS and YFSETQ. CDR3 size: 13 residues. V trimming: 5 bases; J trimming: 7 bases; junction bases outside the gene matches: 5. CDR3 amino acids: CASSSGQVNEQFF. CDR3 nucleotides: TGCGCCAGCAGTTCGGGACAGGTTAATGAGCAGTTCTTC.

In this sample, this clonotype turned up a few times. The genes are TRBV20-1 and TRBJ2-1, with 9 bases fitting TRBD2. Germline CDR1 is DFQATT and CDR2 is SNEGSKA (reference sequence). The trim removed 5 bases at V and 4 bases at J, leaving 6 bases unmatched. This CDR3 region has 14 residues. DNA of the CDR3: TGCAGTGCTCCCGGGACTAGCACGTACAATGAGCAGTTCTTC. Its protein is CSAPGTSTYNEQFF.

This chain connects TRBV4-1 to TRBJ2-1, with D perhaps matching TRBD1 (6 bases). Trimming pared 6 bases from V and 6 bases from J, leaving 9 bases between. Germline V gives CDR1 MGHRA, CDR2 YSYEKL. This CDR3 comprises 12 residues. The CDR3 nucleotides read TGCGCCAGCAGACAGGGTCCCAATGAGCAGTTCTTC. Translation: CASRQGPNEQFF.

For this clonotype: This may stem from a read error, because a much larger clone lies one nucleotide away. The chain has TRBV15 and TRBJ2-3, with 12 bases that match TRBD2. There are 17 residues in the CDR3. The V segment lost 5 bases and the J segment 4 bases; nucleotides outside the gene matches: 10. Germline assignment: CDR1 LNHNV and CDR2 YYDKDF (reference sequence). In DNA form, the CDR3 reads TGTGCCACCAGCCCATTGGGACTAGCGGGCGACGCAGATACGCAGTATTTT. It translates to CATSPLGLAGDADTQYF.

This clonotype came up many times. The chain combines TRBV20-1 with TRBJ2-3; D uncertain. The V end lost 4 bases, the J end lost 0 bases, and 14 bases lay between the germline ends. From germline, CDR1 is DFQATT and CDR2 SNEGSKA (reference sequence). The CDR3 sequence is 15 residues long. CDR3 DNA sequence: TGCAGTGCTACAGGAGCCATATCTAGCACAGATACGCAGTATTTT. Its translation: CSATGAISSTDTQYF.

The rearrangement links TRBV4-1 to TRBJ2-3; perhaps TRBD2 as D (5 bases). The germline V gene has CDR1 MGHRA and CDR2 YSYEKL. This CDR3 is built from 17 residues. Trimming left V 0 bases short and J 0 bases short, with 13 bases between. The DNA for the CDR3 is TGCGCCAGCAGCCAAGAAGGGCTAGCACCGAGCACAGATACGCAGTATTTT. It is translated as CASSQEGLAPSTDTQYF.

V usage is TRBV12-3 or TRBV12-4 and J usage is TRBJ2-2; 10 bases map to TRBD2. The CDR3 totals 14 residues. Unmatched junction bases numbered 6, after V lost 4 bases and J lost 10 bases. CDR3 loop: CASSSTGTSAELFF. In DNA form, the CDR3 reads TGTGCCAGCAGTTCCACCGGGACTAGCGCGGAGCTGTTTTTT.

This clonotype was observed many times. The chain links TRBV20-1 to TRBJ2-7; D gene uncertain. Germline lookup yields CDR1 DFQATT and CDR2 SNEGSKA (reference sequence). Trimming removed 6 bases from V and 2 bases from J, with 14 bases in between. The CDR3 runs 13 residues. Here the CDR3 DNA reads TGCAGTGCAGGATCGGGTGAACCCTACGAGCAGTACTTC. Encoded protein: CSAGSGEPYEQYF.